Sequencing of this T cell receptor beta chain was carried out in a study of shared clonotypes between healthy human individuals. Study-wide background: Aged between 18 and 49, the donors were a couple of women and three men. Findings and limits, study-wide: The researchers took only blood, and tissue repertoires probably look different.

Authors' processing steps: Junction-only sequences without quality scores were provided by ImmunoSEQ, so filtering was different. Produced via immunoSEQ multiplex PCR; TCRdb's table is partial and in-frame only. The V and J calls and clone size are taken from that table; D and trimming were inferred from the DNA. The repertoire has about 490,000 clones, 70% to 80% of them found once; the top ten carry about 12%. The study drew its donors from healthy HIV-negative adults without recent acute infections or vaccinations. To note about this clone: The antigen is undetermined.

This CDR3 region has 13 residues. V was clipped by 5 bases and J by 7 bases, with 12 bases between them. CDR1 and CDR2 (germline): SGHTA, FQGNSA. The receptor was isolated from a woman in her thirties or forties in good health. Some clones in this sample may be carry-over from other donors' samples. V and J are TRBV7-2 and TRBJ2-1, with D possibly TRBD2 on 5 matching bases. Material: PBMCs. This CDR3 reads CASSTQLGNEQFF. Written as DNA, the CDR3 is TGTGCCAGCAGCACCCAACTAGGAAATGAGCAGTTCTTC. Combining the CDR3 with reference TRBV7-2 and TRBJ2-1 gives the whole variable domain GAGVSQSPSNKVTEKGKDVELRCDPISGHTALYWYRQSLGQGLEFLIYFQGNSAPDKSGLPSDRFSAERTGGSVSTLTIQRTQQEDSAVYLCASSTQLGNEQFFGPGTRLTVL.